This TCR beta chain came from a study of vaccination effects on CD4 cells after COVID-19. Findings of the study overall: Clones arising from infection and from vaccination showed marked clonal contraction late after vaccination.

Method: immunoSEQ multiplex PCR; TCRdb's copy keeps in-frame clones and lacks some. This table holds under 45,000 clones, under 75% found once. A few counts support this clone. Its antigen is unknown. ViraFEST used viral peptide pools to expand antigen-specific CD4+ T cells before sequencing. Once cultured for more than nine days, the cells underwent separation to obtain CD4+ T cells. Each vaccine recipient was nucleocapsid antibody negative and had no prior SARS-CoV-2 infection. Half-medium replacement with IL-2 medium occurred on days 3 and 7. The material was CD4+ T cells from PBMCs cultured with HCoV-OC43 spike peptides, obtained before COVID-19 vaccination. Documented subset: HCoV-OC43 spike overlapping peptide pool stimulation. This receptor was obtained from a human donor who received a COVID-19 vaccine.

CDR3 loop: CASSPGSQPQHF. CDR3 bases: TGTGCCAGCAGTCCCGGGAGTCAGCCCCAGCATTTT. This chain connects TRBV12-3 or TRBV12-4 to TRBJ1-5; D is uncertain. V was pared by 5 bases and J by 6 bases, with 8 bases between. The CDR3 consists of 12 residues.